The rows below give T cell receptor beta chains drawn from one sample of a study of cytomegalovirus exposure and HLA in healthy donors. Some clones are missing from TCRdb's copy, which holds only in-frame ones; the method was immunoSEQ multiplex PCR. The sample shows about 190,000 clones, 80% to 85% of them seen only once. Sequencing was done on a sample of PBMCs. The origin of the receptors is a boy between 10 and 17 years old in good health and CMV-seronegative. The CDR3 runs from the conserved cysteine through the conserved F or W. D genes are given only for firm matches. Clone sizes are given selectively: once, few, many, or a class where the clone is expanded.

V gene: TRBV30
D gene: NA
clone size: NA
J gene: TRBJ1-4
CDR3 DNA: TGTGCCTGGAGTCCGGAGGGGGAAAAACTGTTTTTT
CDR3 protein: CAWSPEGEKLFF

V gene: TRBV27
D gene: TRBD1
clone size: NA
J gene: TRBJ2-7
CDR3 DNA: TGCGCCAGCAGTTACAGACAGGGGGCGGGAGAGCAGTACTTC
CDR3 protein: CASSYRQGAGEQYF

V gene: TRBV6-5
D gene: NA
clone size: NA
J gene: TRBJ2-2
CDR3 DNA: TGTGCCAGCAGCCAACGGACAACGAACACCGGGGAGCTGTTTTTT
CDR3 protein: CASSQRTTNTGELFF

V gene: TRBV15
D gene: NA
clone size: NA
J gene: TRBJ2-5
CDR3 DNA: TGTGCCACCAGCAGAGTTGAGGGAGGCTCATGGACCCAGTACTTC
CDR3 protein: CATSRVEGGSWTQYF

V gene: TRBV5-6
D gene: TRBD2
clone size: NA
J gene: TRBJ2-1
CDR3 DNA: TGTGCCAGCAGCTTGGATCTAGCGGGAGGGATTAATGAGCAGTTCTTC
CDR3 protein: CASSLDLAGGINEQFF

V gene: TRBV11-2
D gene: NA
clone size: NA
J gene: TRBJ2-1
CDR3 DNA: TGTGCCAGCAGCTGGGTAGTCGGGAGCTCCTACAATGAGCAGTTCTTC
CDR3 protein: CASSWVVGSSYNEQFF

V gene: TRBV5-4
D gene: NA
clone size: NA
J gene: TRBJ1-3
CDR3 DNA: TGTGCCAGCAGCCCCAACTATCCGGGGGTTTCTGGAAACACCATATATTTT
CDR3 protein: CASSPNYPGVSGNTIYF

V gene: TRBV7-9
D gene: TRBD1
clone size: many
J gene: TRBJ2-7
CDR3 DNA: TGTGCCAGCAGCTCGACAGGGGGCGGCAAGTTTTCCTACGAGCAGTACTTC
CDR3 protein: CASSSTGGGKFSYEQYF

V gene: TRBV30
D gene: NA
clone size: NA
J gene: TRBJ1-1
CDR3 DNA: TGTGCCTGGACTCCGGGGACACCGGTTGCTTTCTTT
CDR3 protein: CAWTPGTPVAFF

V gene: TRBV5-4
D gene: NA
clone size: NA
J gene: TRBJ2-1
CDR3 DNA: TGTGCCAGCACCTCAGGGCCGGCCGAGCAGTTCTTC
CDR3 protein: CASTSGPAEQFF

V gene: TRBV28
D gene: NA
clone size: NA
J gene: TRBJ1-1
CDR3 DNA: TGTGCCAGCAGTTTAAGACTCCCGGGTCCTGAAGCTTTCTTT
CDR3 protein: CASSLRLPGPEAFF

V gene: TRBV6-4
D gene: NA
clone size: NA
J gene: TRBJ2-1
CDR3 DNA: TGTGCCAGCAGGGCCGCAGGGGTATTCGGTGAGCAGTTCTTC
CDR3 protein: CASRAAGVFGEQFF

V gene: TRBV7-3
D gene: TRBD1
clone size: NA
J gene: TRBJ2-7
CDR3 DNA: TGTGCCAGCAGCTTAACGGGGGTTTTGGGACAGGGGTCCTACGAGCAGTACTTC
CDR3 protein: CASSLTGVLGQGSYEQYF

V gene: TRBV5-1
D gene: NA
clone size: NA
J gene: TRBJ1-1
CDR3 DNA: TGCGCCAGCAGTCGGGGGGGTGGGAACACTGAAGCTTTCTTT
CDR3 protein: CASSRGGGNTEAFF

V gene: TRBV7-8
D gene: NA
clone size: NA
J gene: TRBJ1-4
CDR3 DNA: TGTGCCAGCAGCGATGCGGGGAGAACTAATGAAAAACTGTTTTTT
CDR3 protein: CASSDAGRTNEKLFF

V gene: TRBV6-5
D gene: NA
clone size: NA
J gene: TRBJ1-1
CDR3 DNA: TGTGCCAGCAGGGGGGCCGCCGAAGCTTTCTTT
CDR3 protein: CASRGAAEAFF

V gene: TRBV28
D gene: NA
clone size: once
J gene: TRBJ2-7
CDR3 DNA: TGTGCCAGCAGTTTAAGCAGGATCTACGAGCAGTACTTC
CDR3 protein: CASSLSRIYEQYF

V gene: TRBV2
D gene: TRBD2
clone size: NA
J gene: TRBJ2-7
CDR3 DNA: TGTGCCAGCAGTGGTCGGCATAGCGGGGGCGAGCAGTACTTC
CDR3 protein: CASSGRHSGGEQYF

V gene: TRBV9
D gene: NA
clone size: NA
J gene: TRBJ2-3
CDR3 DNA: TGTGCCAGCAGCGGGAGTCCAGATACGCAGTATTTT
CDR3 protein: CASSGSPDTQYF

V gene: TRBV19
D gene: NA
clone size: NA
J gene: TRBJ2-5
CDR3 DNA: TGTGCCAGTAGTTCGGGGGAGACCCAGTACTTC
CDR3 protein: CASSSGETQYF

V gene: TRBV12-5
D gene: TRBD2
clone size: NA
J gene: TRBJ2-7
CDR3 DNA: TGTGCTAGTGGTTTGGCGGGGGGGTTGTACGAGCAGTACTTC
CDR3 protein: CASGLAGGLYEQYF

V gene: TRBV5-1
D gene: TRBD2
clone size: NA
J gene: TRBJ2-7
CDR3 DNA: TGCGCCAGCAGCTTGGGGCCCAGCGGGAGTTACGAGCAGTACTTC
CDR3 protein: CASSLGPSGSYEQYF

V gene: TRBV15
D gene: NA
clone size: NA
J gene: TRBJ2-7
CDR3 DNA: TGTGCCACCAGCAGGACATCCTACGAGCAGTACTTC
CDR3 protein: CATSRTSYEQYF

V gene: TRBV7-8
D gene: NA
clone size: NA
J gene: TRBJ2-7
CDR3 DNA: TGTGCCAGCAGCTTGATATATGAGCTCCTACCGTCCATTTACGAGCAGTACTTC
CDR3 protein: CASSLIYELLPSIYEQYF

V gene: TRBV5-6
D gene: TRBD1
clone size: NA
J gene: TRBJ2-6
CDR3 DNA: TGTGCCAGCACCCCCCGGGACAGGGGGCTTGGGGCCAACGTCCTGACTTTC
CDR3 protein: CASTPRDRGLGANVLTF

V gene: TRBV6-1
D gene: NA
clone size: NA
J gene: TRBJ2-3
CDR3 DNA: TGTGCCAGCAGTGAATGGGCTAGCTCAGATACGCAGTATTTT
CDR3 protein: CASSEWASSDTQYF

V gene: TRBV10-3
D gene: NA
clone size: NA
J gene: TRBJ1-1
CDR3 DNA: TGTGCCATCAGTCGGGGGAACACTGAAGCTTTCTTT
CDR3 protein: CAISRGNTEAFF

V gene: TRBV27
D gene: NA
clone size: NA
J gene: TRBJ2-3
CDR3 DNA: TGTGCCAGCGGAGGGAGCGTCACAGATACGCAGTATTTT
CDR3 protein: CASGGSVTDTQYF

V gene: TRBV18
D gene: TRBD1
clone size: NA
J gene: TRBJ1-5
CDR3 DNA: TGTGCCAGCTCACCACGGGGACAGGGGGCGCTTGGCCAGCCCCAGCATTTT
CDR3 protein: CASSPRGQGALGQPQHF

V gene: TRBV30
D gene: NA
clone size: NA
J gene: TRBJ1-6
CDR3 DNA: TGTGCCTGGAGAATTCCGGGGATCGATTCACCCCTCCACTTT
CDR3 protein: CAWRIPGIDSPLHF

V gene: TRBV2
D gene: TRBD1
clone size: NA
J gene: TRBJ2-1
CDR3 DNA: TGTGCCAGCAGTGAGGTGGACAGGGGATTGAATGAGCAGTTCTTC
CDR3 protein: CASSEVDRGLNEQFF